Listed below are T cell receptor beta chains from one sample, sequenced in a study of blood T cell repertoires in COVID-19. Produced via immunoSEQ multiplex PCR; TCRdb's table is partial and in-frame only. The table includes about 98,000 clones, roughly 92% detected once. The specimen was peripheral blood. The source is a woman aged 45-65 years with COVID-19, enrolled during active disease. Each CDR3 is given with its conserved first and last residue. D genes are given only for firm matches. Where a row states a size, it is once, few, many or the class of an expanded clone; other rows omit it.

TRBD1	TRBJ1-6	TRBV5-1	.	CASTTGGSSYNSPLHF	TGCGCCAGCACAACAGGGGGCAGCTCCTATAATTCACCCCTCCACTTT
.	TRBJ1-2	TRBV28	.	CASSSGQNYGYTF	TGTGCCAGCAGTTCCGGACAGAACTATGGCTACACCTTC
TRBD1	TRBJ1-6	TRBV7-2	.	CASSPRRGTGDSPLHF	TGTGCCAGCAGCCCACGCCGAGGGACAGGAGACTCACCCCTCCACTTT
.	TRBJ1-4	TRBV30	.	CAWSVGAGDEKLFF	TGTGCCTGGAGTGTAGGGGCCGGAGATGAAAAACTGTTTTTT
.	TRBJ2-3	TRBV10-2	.	CASSDPRVSGTDTQYF	TGCGCCAGCAGTGACCCCAGGGTAAGCGGCACAGATACGCAGTATTTT
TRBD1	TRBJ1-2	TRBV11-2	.	CASSSPSGQGARGYTF	TGTGCCAGCAGCTCCCCTTCGGGACAGGGGGCTCGCGGCTACACCTTC
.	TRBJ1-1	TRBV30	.	CAQKGELEAFF	TGTGCCCAAAAAGGGGAACTTGAAGCTTTCTTT
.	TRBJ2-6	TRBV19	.	CATLDRNVLTF	TGTGCCACCCTCGACAGGAACGTCCTGACTTTC
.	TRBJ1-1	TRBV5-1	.	CASSLVDYTEAFF	TGCGCCAGCAGCTTGGTGGACTACACTGAAGCTTTCTTT
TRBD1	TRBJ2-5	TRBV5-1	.	CASSPQGAWETQYF	TGCGCCAGCAGCCCCCAGGGGGCGTGGGAGACCCAGTACTTC
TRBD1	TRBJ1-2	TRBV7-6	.	CASSTGQGYGYTF	TGTGCCAGCAGCACGGGACAGGGCTATGGCTACACCTTC
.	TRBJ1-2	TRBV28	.	CASSLNRNYGYTF	TGTGCCAGCAGTTTGAACAGGAACTATGGCTACACCTTC
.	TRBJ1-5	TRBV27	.	CASRTAQDSNQPQHF	TGTGCCAGTCGGACTGCGCAAGATAGCAATCAGCCCCAGCATTTT
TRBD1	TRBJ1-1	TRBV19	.	CASSIGGQGPTEAFF	TGTGCCAGTAGTATAGGTGGACAGGGACCTACTGAAGCTTTCTTT
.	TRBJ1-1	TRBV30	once	CAWSPLTGNTEAFF	TGTGCCTGGAGTCCCCTTACAGGGAACACTGAAGCTTTCTTT
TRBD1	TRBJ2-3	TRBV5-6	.	CASSLGDRADTQYF	TGTGCCAGCAGCTTGGGGGACAGGGCAGATACGCAGTATTTT
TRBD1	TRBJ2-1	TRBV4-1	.	CASSQSKPRGTGYYNEQFF	TGCGCCAGCAGCCAATCGAAGCCCCGCGGGACAGGGTACTACAATGAGCAGTTCTTC
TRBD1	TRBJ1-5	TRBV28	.	CASSTGGRNQPQHF	TGTGCCAGCAGTACAGGGGGACGCAATCAGCCCCAGCATTTT
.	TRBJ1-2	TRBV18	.	CASSPRDYNYGYTF	TGTGCCAGCTCACCGAGGGACTATAACTATGGCTACACCTTC
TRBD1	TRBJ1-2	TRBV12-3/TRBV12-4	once	CASSTGVYYGYTF	TGTGCCAGCAGTACAGGGGTTTACTATGGCTACACCTTC
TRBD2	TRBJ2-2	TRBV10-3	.	CAISERSGGRNTGELFF	TGTGCCATCAGTGAGCGTAGCGGGGGCCGGAACACCGGGGAGCTGTTTTTT
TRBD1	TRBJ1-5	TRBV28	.	CASSRQGLSNQPQHF	TGTGCCAGCAGCCGACAGGGGTTGAGCAATCAGCCCCAGCATTTT
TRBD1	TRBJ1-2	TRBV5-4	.	CASSQGQALYGYTF	TGTGCCAGCAGCCAAGGACAGGCCCTCTATGGCTACACCTTC
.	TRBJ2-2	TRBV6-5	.	CASRRTGRNTGELFF	TGTGCCAGCAGACGAACAGGGAGAAACACCGGGGAGCTGTTTTTT
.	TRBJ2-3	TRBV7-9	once	CASSSKGQVTDTQYF	TGTGCCAGCAGCTCCAAGGGACAAGTAACAGATACGCAGTATTTT
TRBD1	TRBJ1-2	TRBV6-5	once	CASSLKRTGGYGYTF	TGTGCCAGCAGTCTCAAAAGGACAGGGGGCTATGGCTACACCTTC
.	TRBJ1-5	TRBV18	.	CASSPLGGGQPQHF	TGTGCCAGCTCTCCCTTAGGGGGGGGTCAGCCCCAGCATTTT